This TCR beta chain was profiled in a study of blood T cell repertoires in COVID-19. Study-level background: Sample material is recorded as cDNA or gDNA derived from T cells, B-cell-depleted T cells, or PBMCs.

CDR1 and CDR2 (germline): MNHEY, SVGAGI. There are 14 residues in the CDR3. V was pared by 10 bases and J by 1 base, with 6 bases of the junction left unmatched. TCRdb keeps only in-frame clones here, not all; method: immunoSEQ multiplex PCR. Altogether 97,000 or so clones are present, 65% to 90% being singletons, with the ten largest covering about a tenth. The sequence came from a man aged 65 to 79 with active or convalescent COVID-19. The V gene is TRBV6-5, the J gene TRBJ2-3; 9 bases map to TRBD1. Sequenced material: peripheral blood. The chain's CDR3 is CATRTGEGTDTQYF. In DNA, the CDR3 is TGTGCCACCAGGACAGGGGAAGGCACAGATACGCAGTATTTT.